This T cell receptor (beta chain) was found in a study of vaccination effects on CD4 cells after COVID-19. Profiling relied on immunoSEQ multiplex PCR, and the TCRdb table lists in-frame clones only, not all of them. The sample shows 14,000 or so clones, roughly 80% of them seen only once. Viral peptide pool expansion of antigen-specific CD4+ T cells preceded sequencing in the ViraFEST assay. Following 10 days of culture, CD4+ T cells were isolated. Their SARS-CoV-2 infection, verified by PCR, occurred between March and December 2020. Each participant was administered two doses of either the BNT162b2 or the mRNA-1273 vaccine. CDR1 and CDR2 from the germline V gene are LGHNA and YSLEER. Trimming left V 0 bases short and J 6 bases short, with 18 bases between. This CDR3 contains 16 residues. As regards this clone: What it binds is not known.

The TCR was taken from a human donor who had a prior SARS-CoV-2 infection. The source was CD4+ T cells from PBMCs cultured with HCoV-NL63 spike peptides, collected after COVID-19 vaccination. The chain combines TRBV4-3 with TRBJ2-7, with D possibly being TRBD1 (6 bases). The CDR3 here is CASSQERGFNIREQYF. The DNA for the CDR3 is TGCGCCAGCAGCCAAGAAAGGGGGTTTAATATCCGCGAGCAGTACTTC.